These T cell receptor beta chains were read from a single sample in a study of T cells in Graves' hyperthyroidism and ophthalmopathy. TCRdb recomputed calls from the multiplex PCR reads with MiXCR, one row per CDR3 protein. The sample yields about 290,000 distinct CDR3 sequences, roughly 19% seen once. The sequencing input was blood. These TCRs come from a man between 45 and 60 years old with Graves' ophthalmopathy. The CDR3 runs from the conserved cysteine through the conserved F or W. A D gene is named only where the DNA matches it firmly. Clone sizes are given selectively: once, few, many, or a class where the clone is expanded.

>few|TRBJ2-7|TRBV27|TRBD2
TGTGCCAGCAGTCCCCTCGGGGCGGGAGGCTACGAGCAGTACTTC
CASSPLGAGGYEQYF
>.|TRBJ2-1|TRBV6-1|.
TGTGCCAGCAGTGGGCCGGGAGCAAGAAATGAGCAGTTCTTC
CASSGPGARNEQFF
>many|TRBJ2-1|TRBV11-2|TRBD1
TGTGCCAGCAGCTGGACAGGGACTGAGCAGTTCTTC
CASSWTGTEQFF
>many|TRBJ1-6|TRBV9|.
TGTGCCAGCAGCGTAGCCGGGACGGGTACAAATTCACCCCTCCACTTT
CASSVAGTGTNSPLHF
>few|TRBJ1-2|TRBV9|.
TGTGCCAGCAGCGTGACAGGTGCCTATGGCTACACCTTC
CASSVTGAYGYTF
>many|TRBJ2-1|TRBV2|.
TGTGCCAGCAAATTCCACTACAATGAGCAGTTCTTC
CASKFHYNEQFF
>.|TRBJ2-3|TRBV4-1|TRBD2
TGCGCCAGCAGCCAAGATGTAGCGGGAGGGTCTTTCGGCACAGATACGCAGTATTTT
CASSQDVAGGSFGTDTQYF
>many|TRBJ2-7|TRBV20-1|TRBD2
TGCAGTGCAAGGACTAGCGGGAGTCGGTACGAGCAGTACTTC
CSARTSGSRYEQYF
>.|TRBJ2-2|TRBV9|TRBD2
TGTGCCAGCAGCGCCATACTAGCGGGGATAAACACCGGGGAGCTGTTTTTT
CASSAILAGINTGELFF
>many|TRBJ2-5|TRBV12-3/TRBV12-4|TRBD1
TGTGCCAGCAGCCACCGACAGGGGAAGGGGGAGACCCAGTACTTC
CASSHRQGKGETQYF
>many|TRBJ2-4|TRBV30|.
TGTGCCTGGAGTAGGTCCGAAGGGAACATTCAGTACTTC
CAWSRSEGNIQYF
>few|TRBJ1-3|TRBV18|TRBD1
TGTGCCAGCTTACAGGGGTCTGGAAACACCATATATTTT
CASLQGSGNTIYF
>many|TRBJ2-3|TRBV18|.
TGTGCCAGCTCACGGAGAAATGGAGATACGCAGTATTTT
CASSRRNGDTQYF
>many|TRBJ2-3|TRBV3-1|.
TGTGCCAGCAGCCAAGGCGGGGCCGATCTCACAGATACGCAGTATTTT
CASSQGGADLTDTQYF
>many|TRBJ1-1|TRBV5-1|.
TGCGCCAGCAGCTCGGACACGCGAGCTTTCTTT
CASSSDTRAFF
>many|TRBJ2-4|TRBV7-3|.
TGTGCCAGCAGCTTACACGGAGTGGAGAACATTCAGTACTTC
CASSLHGVENIQYF
>many|TRBJ1-2|TRBV28|TRBD1
TGTGCCAGCAGCCCAGGACAGGTCTATGGCTACACCTTC
CASSPGQVYGYTF
>many|TRBJ2-1|TRBV11-2|TRBD2
TGTGCCAGCAGCTTACCGGGACTAGCTAGTGAGCAGTTCTTC
CASSLPGLASEQFF
>few|TRBJ1-1|TRBV28|.
TGTGCCAGCATTGACAGCCCAGTGAACACTGAAGCTTTCTTT
CASIDSPVNTEAFF
>many|TRBJ2-3|TRBV28|TRBD1
TGTGCCAGCAGTGGGCGACAGGGGGACCGAGGTACGCAGTATTTT
CASSGRQGDRGTQYF
>.|TRBJ2-1|TRBV7-3|TRBD2
TGTGCCAGCAGCTTACGACTAGCGGGAGGCCCTAGCTCCTACAATGAGCAGTTCTTC
CASSLRLAGGPSSYNEQFF
>.|TRBJ1-1|TRBV19|.
TGTGCCAGTAGTATTACAGGGACGAACACTGAAGCTTTCTTT
CASSITGTNTEAFF
>many|TRBJ2-1|TRBV11-2|TRBD2
TGTGCCAGCAACCTAGTAGCGGGAACGGTCAATGAGCAGTTCTTC
CASNLVAGTVNEQFF
>many|TRBJ2-3|TRBV30|.
TGTGCCTGGAGTTCCCTGAGGGCCACAGATACGCAGTATTTT
CAWSSLRATDTQYF
>few|TRBJ2-3|TRBV12-3/TRBV12-4|TRBD2
TGTGCCAGCAGCCCTCTGCGGGGGGGGGGGACAGATACGCAGTATTTT
CASSPLRGGGTDTQYF
>.|TRBJ1-4|TRBV20-1|.
TGCAGTGCTAGTATAGTTTCGGAAAAACTGTTTTTT
CSASIVSEKLFF
>few|TRBJ2-5|TRBV18|.
TGTGCCAGCTCACCACCGAGCAGCCAAGAGACCCAGTACTTC
CASSPPSSQETQYF
>many|TRBJ1-5|TRBV30|.
TGTGCCTGGAGGAATACCTCGGGGCAGCCCCAGCATTTT
CAWRNTSGQPQHF
>.|TRBJ1-5|TRBV7-6|.
TGTGCCAGCAGCACCCTGAATCAGCCCCAGCATTTT
CASSTLNQPQHF
>many|TRBJ2-1|TRBV2|.
TGTGCCAGCAGCGCTGACAGCCCAGCAACCAATGAGCAGTTCTTC
CASSADSPATNEQFF
>.|TRBJ1-4|TRBV5-1|.
TGCGCCAGCAGCATGGAGGGGGCTAATGAAAAACTGTTTTTT
CASSMEGANEKLFF
>.|TRBJ1-3|TRBV12-3/TRBV12-4|.
TGTGCCAGCAGTCCAGATGGAAACACCATATATTTT
CASSPDGNTIYF
>many|TRBJ2-1|TRBV28|.
TGTGCCAGCAGTCACCCTCGCGGGAATAATGAGCAGTTCTTC
CASSHPRGNNEQFF
>many|TRBJ2-3|TRBV27|.
TGTGCCAGCAGGACGCCCGGGAGAGGTGGCACAGATACGCAGTATTTT
CASRTPGRGGTDTQYF
>many|TRBJ2-1|TRBV20-1|.
TGCAGTGCTAGATACTTTAACAATGAGCAGTTCTTC
CSARYFNNEQFF
>few|TRBJ2-1|TRBV5-1|.
TGCGCCAGCAGCTTGACAGCTGCTACTTACAATGAGCAGTTCTTC
CASSLTAATYNEQFF
>.|TRBJ2-1|TRBV6-1|TRBD1
TGTGCCAGCAGCGATCAGGGGGCATTCTACAATGAGCAGTTCTTC
CASSDQGAFYNEQFF
>many|TRBJ1-5|TRBV28|.
TGTGCCAGCAAAGGGGCCCTCAATCAGCCCCAGCATTTT
CASKGALNQPQHF
>.|TRBJ2-7|TRBV6-1|.
TGTGCCAGCACGGTATCCGACAGGGAGGGCGAGCAGTACTTC
CASTVSDREGEQYF
>.|TRBJ2-1|TRBV11-2|.
TGTGCCAGCGGCTTAGAATTTGGCTCCTACAATGAACAGTTCTTC
CASGLEFGSYNEQFF
>many|TRBJ2-3|TRBV10-3|TRBD2
TGTGCCATCACAAGCGGGACCTACACAGATACGCAGTATTTT
CAITSGTYTDTQYF
>few|TRBJ1-2|TRBV6-1|.
TGTGCCAGCAGGCAGGGTCGAGCTAACTATGGCTACACCTTC
CASRQGRANYGYTF
>many|TRBJ2-7|TRBV7-9|.
TGTGCCAGCAGCTCCTGGGGGGGGGCTTCCTACGAGCAGTACTTC
CASSSWGGASYEQYF